One sample yielded the 13 T cell receptor beta chains listed below, sequenced in a study of cytomegalovirus exposure and HLA in healthy donors. 60 Vbeta and 13 Jbeta primers were used in PCR. Only in-frame clones appear in the TCRdb table, and some are missing; sequencing was by immunoSEQ multiplex PCR. The sample lists approximately 170,000 clones, roughly 88% occurring once. The source material was PBMCs. Receptors originate from a boy between 2 and 10 years old in good health and CMV-seronegative.

This chain connects TRBV7-2 to TRBJ2-7; D gene ambiguous. Trimming stripped 5 bases from V and 9 bases from J, with 5 bases between. CDR1 is SGHTA and CDR2 is FQGNSA in the germline V gene. This CDR3 has 9 residues. The CDR3 bases are TGTGCCAGCAGCCCGGTGCAGTACTTC. This gives the protein CASSPVQYF.

CDR3 amino acids: CASSLYQGAESEQFF. The DNA for the CDR3 is TGTGCCAGCAGCTTATATCAGGGTGCTGAAAGTGAGCAGTTCTTC. J is TRBJ2-1 and V is TRBV11-2, with D perhaps TRBD1 (5 bases). Trimming cost V 2 bases and J 9 bases, with 17 bases left between them. This CDR3 is built from 15 residues. In germline, CDR1 is SGHAT, CDR2 FQNNGV.

This clone has just one count. Written as DNA, the CDR3 is TGTGCCAGCAGCTTAGAATTAGGAGGTCGAATGTATGGCTACACCTTC. Translation: CASSLELGGRMYGYTF. V and J are TRBV7-8 and TRBJ1-2; D unclear. The CDR3 is 16 amino acids. V was pared by 1 base and J by 5 bases, with 17 bases between. The germline V gene encodes CDR1 SGHVS and CDR2 FQNEAQ. Drawing the rest from reference TRBV7-8 and TRBJ1-2, the complete variable domain is GAGVSQSPRYKVAKRGQDVALRCDPISGHVSLFWYQQALGQGPEFLTYFQNEAQLDKSGLPSDRFFAERPEGSVSTLKIQRTQQEDSAVYLCASSLELGGRMYGYTFGSGTRLTVV.

The chain couples TRBV6-6 to TRBJ2-3, with a tentative D call TRBD2 (7 bases). There are 14 residues in the CDR3. V gave up 2 bases and J gave up 4 bases, with 10 bases separating them. Germline V lookup: CDR1 MNHNY, CDR2 SVGAGI (reference sequence). CDR3 residues: CASSYGGAADTQYF. The CDR3 coding sequence is TGTGCCAGCAGTTACGGGGGGGCAGCAGATACGCAGTATTTT.

V is TRBV4-3 and J is TRBJ1-1, with a tentative D call TRBD1 (6 bases). The CDR3 has 15 amino acids. Looked up from germline, CDR1 is LGHNA and CDR2 is YSLEER. The V end lost 0 bases, the J end lost 4 bases, and 12 bases lay between the germline ends. CDR3 nucleotide sequence: TGCGCCAGCAGCCAAGAGGGGGGGGCTCCCACTGAAGCTTTCTTT. Protein product: CASSQEGGAPTEAFF.

The chain has TRBV11-2 and TRBJ2-7; TRBD1 might be the D (5 bases). Trimming pared 8 bases from V and 1 base from J, leaving 15 bases between. The CDR3 length is 14 residues. Germline values: CDR1 SGHAT, CDR2 FQNNGV. CDR3 protein: CASGVTDSSYEQYF. CDR3 bases: TGTGCCAGCGGTGTCACAGACAGTTCCTACGAGCAGTACTTC.

The V and J genes are TRBV20-1 and TRBJ1-1; possibly TRBD1 for D (5 bases). The V end lost 5 bases, the J end lost 8 bases, and 6 bases lay between the germline ends. The CDR3 covers 9 residues. Germline V gene data show CDR1 as DFQATT and CDR2 as SNEGSKA (reference sequence). The CDR3 here is CSARQEAFF. The CDR3 DNA follows: TGCAGTGCTCGACAGGAAGCTTTCTTT.

The J gene is TRBJ1-1, the V gene TRBV18; weak D call: TRBD1 (6 bases). V lost 3 bases, J lost 5 bases, and 16 bases lay in between. Germline V lookup: CDR1 KGHSH, CDR2 LQKENI. The CDR3 has 15 residues. In DNA form, the CDR3 reads TGTGCCAGCTCACCGCTGTCAGGGGTCGGAACTGAAGCTTTCTTT. Translating it yields CASSPLSGVGTEAFF. Looking up the rest from reference TRBV18 and TRBJ1-1 gives the full variable domain: NAGVMQNPRHLVRRRGQEARLRCSPMKGHSHVYWYRQLPEEGLKFMVYLQKENIIDESGMPKERFSAEFPKEGPSILRIQQVVRGDSAAYFCASSPLSGVGTEAFFGQGTRLTVV.

This clone has only a few counts. The chain links TRBV5-1 to TRBJ2-3, with D possibly TRBD2 on 7 matching bases. Germline V gene data show CDR1 as SGHRS and CDR2 as YFSETQ. The CDR3 loop spans 15 amino acids. V shed 2 bases and J shed 1 base, with 11 bases lying between them. The CDR3 region is CASSLDGGRTDTQYF. DNA for the CDR3: TGCGCCAGCAGCTTAGACGGGGGGCGCACAGATACGCAGTATTTT.

A single count supports this clone. This rearrangement joins TRBV6-1 to TRBJ1-3; 8 bases align to TRBD1. The junction had 3 bases not matched to a gene; V was cut back by 4 bases and J by 7 bases. The CDR3 sequence is 13 residues long. CDR1 is MNHNS and CDR2 is SASEGT in the germline V gene. The CDR3 nucleotides are TGTGCCAGCAGTGCGACAGGGGTGAACACCATATATTTT. Protein sequence: CASSATGVNTIYF.

This clone was seen a few times. This sequence joins TRBV6-5 and TRBJ1-5; the match to TRBD1 covers 7 bases. The ends lost 6 bases at V and 2 bases at J; junction bases unmatched: 4. Germline CDR1 MNHEY, CDR2 SVGAGI. The CDR3 contains 14 residues. CDR3 loop: CASSRQGRNQPQHF. The DNA for the CDR3 is TGTGCCAGCAGCCGACAGGGCCGCAATCAGCCCCAGCATTTT.

This chain joins TRBV6-1 and TRBJ1-1; D is perhaps TRBD1 (6 bases). There are 14 residues in the CDR3. Germline values: CDR1 MNHNS, CDR2 SASEGT. The V and J ends lost 7 bases and 8 bases respectively, with 20 bases between them. The CDR3 region is CASNSWGRGVEAFF. CDR3 nucleotide sequence: TGTGCCAGCAATTCCTGGGGCAGGGGCGTCGAAGCTTTCTTT.

This chain links TRBV27 with TRBJ2-1; 7 bases match TRBD2. This CDR3 comprises 12 residues. V dropped 2 bases and J dropped 12; count of bases not matched to a gene: 4. Germline loops: CDR1 MNHEY, CDR2 SMNVEV (reference sequence). CDR3 in amino acids: CASSLSGEGQFF. The CDR3, as DNA: TGTGCCAGCAGTTTAAGCGGGGAAGGGCAGTTCTTC.